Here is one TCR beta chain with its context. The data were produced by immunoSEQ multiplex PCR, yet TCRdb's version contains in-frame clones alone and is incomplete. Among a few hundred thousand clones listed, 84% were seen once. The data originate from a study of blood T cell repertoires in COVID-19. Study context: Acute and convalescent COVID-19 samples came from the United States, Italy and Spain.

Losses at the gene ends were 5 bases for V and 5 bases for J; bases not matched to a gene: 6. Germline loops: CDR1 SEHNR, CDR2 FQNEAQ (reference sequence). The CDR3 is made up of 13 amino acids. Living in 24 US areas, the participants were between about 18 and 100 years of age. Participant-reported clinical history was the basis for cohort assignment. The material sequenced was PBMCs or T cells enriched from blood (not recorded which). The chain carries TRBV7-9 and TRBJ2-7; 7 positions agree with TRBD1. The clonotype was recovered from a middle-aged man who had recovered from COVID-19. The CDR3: CASSLGQSNEQYF. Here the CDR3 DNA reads TGTGCCAGCAGCCTGGGACAGTCGAACGAGCAGTACTTC.